The source of this T cell receptor (beta chain) is a study of blood T cell repertoires in COVID-19. Individuals drawn from 24 US areas were roughly 18 to 89 years old. Germline CDR1 reads SGHRS; CDR2 reads YFSETQ. This CDR3 is built from 13 residues. Trimming stripped 4 bases from V and 14 bases from J, with 16 bases between. Produced via immunoSEQ multiplex PCR; TCRdb's table is partial and in-frame only. The table shows over 200,000 clones, with under 90% occurring only once. The TCR originated in a man in his 60s who had recovered from COVID-19. The sequenced sample consisted of PBMCs or T cells enriched from blood (not recorded which). The chain carries TRBV5-1 and TRBJ1-6, with no clear D. The CDR3 nucleotides read TGCGCCAGCAGCGAGGCGACCGCCCTGGCCCTCCACTTT. Translating it yields CASSEATALALHF.